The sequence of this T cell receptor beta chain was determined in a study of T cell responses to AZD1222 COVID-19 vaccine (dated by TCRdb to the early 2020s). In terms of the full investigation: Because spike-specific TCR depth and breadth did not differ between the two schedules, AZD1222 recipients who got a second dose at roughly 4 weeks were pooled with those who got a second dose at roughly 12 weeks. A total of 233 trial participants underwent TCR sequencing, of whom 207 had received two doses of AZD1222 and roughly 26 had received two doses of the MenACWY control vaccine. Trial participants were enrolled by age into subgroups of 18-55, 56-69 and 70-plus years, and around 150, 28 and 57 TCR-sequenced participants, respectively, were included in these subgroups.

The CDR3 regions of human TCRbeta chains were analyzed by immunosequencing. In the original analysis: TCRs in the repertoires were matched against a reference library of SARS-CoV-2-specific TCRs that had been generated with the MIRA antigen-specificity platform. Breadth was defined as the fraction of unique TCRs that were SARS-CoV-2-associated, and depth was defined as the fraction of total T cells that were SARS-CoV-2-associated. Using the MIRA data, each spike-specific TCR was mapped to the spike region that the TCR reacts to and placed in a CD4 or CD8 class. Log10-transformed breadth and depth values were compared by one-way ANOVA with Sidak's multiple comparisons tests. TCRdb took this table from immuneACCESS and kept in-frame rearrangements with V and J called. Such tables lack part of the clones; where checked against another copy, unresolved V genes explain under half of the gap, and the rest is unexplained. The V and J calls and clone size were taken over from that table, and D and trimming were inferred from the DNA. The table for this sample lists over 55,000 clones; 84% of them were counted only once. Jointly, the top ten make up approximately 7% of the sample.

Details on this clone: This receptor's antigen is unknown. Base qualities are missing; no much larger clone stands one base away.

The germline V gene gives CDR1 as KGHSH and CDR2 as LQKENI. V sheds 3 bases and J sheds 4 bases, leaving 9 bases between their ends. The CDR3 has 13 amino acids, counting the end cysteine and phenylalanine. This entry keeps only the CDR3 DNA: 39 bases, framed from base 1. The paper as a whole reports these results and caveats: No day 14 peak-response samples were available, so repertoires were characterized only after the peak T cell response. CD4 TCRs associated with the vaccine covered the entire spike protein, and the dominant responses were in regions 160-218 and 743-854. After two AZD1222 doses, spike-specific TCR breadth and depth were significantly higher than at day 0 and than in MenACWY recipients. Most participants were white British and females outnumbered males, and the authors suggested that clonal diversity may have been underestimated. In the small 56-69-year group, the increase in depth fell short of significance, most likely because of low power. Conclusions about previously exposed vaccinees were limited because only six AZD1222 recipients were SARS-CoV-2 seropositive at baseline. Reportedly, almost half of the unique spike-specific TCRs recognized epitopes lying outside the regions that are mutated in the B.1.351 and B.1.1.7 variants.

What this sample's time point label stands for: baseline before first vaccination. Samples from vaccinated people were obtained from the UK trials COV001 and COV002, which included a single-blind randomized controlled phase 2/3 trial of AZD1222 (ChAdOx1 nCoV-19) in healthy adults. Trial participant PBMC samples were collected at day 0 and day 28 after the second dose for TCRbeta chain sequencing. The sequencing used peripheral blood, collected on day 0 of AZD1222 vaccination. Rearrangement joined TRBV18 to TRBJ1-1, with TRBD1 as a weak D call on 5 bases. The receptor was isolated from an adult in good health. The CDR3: CASSPPGTTEAFF. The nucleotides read TGTGCCAGCTCACCCCCAGGGACCACTGAAGCTTTCTTT.